These 14 T cell receptor beta chains were all obtained from the same sample, sequenced in a study of shared clonotypes between healthy human individuals. The protocol was immunoSEQ multiplex PCR, while the TCRdb copy is restricted to in-frame clones and leaves out a portion. The data show 2,100,000 or so clones, with around 95% seen just once and 0.1% to 0.15% held by the top ten. What was sequenced was naive CD4+ T cells sorted from blood. Subset defined: CD45RA+ positively selected. The source is a man between 18 and 35 years old in good health.

V is TRBV28 and J is TRBJ2-2, with D maybe TRBD1 (6 bases). CDR3 length: 12 residues. CDR1 is MDHEN and CDR2 is SYDVKM in the germline V gene. The V end lost 5 bases, the J end lost 5 bases, and 6 bases lay between the germline ends. In DNA, the CDR3 is TGTGCCAGCAGTACAGGGACCGGGGAGCTGTTTTTT. Amino acid sequence: CASSTGTGELFF.

With regard to this clone: The identical CDR3 is also encoded by other nucleotide sequences in the sample. V gene TRBV6-6 combines with J gene TRBJ1-4, with D hard to call. CDR1 and CDR2 (germline): MNHNY, SVGAGI (reference sequence). CDR3 size: 14 residues. V gave up 2 bases and J gave up 5 bases, with 9 bases separating them. The CDR3, as DNA: TGTGCCAGCAGTTACCCCGAAGGGAATGAAAAACTGTTTTTT. It specifies CASSYPEGNEKLFF.

The J gene is TRBJ2-2, the V gene TRBV5-1; 7 nucleotides align to TRBD1. CDR1 is SGHRS and CDR2 is YFSETQ in the germline V gene. This CDR3 is built from 14 residues. V trimming: 4 bases; J trimming: 6 bases; junction bases outside the gene matches: 6. The CDR3 here is CASSRVQGSGELFF. DNA for the CDR3: TGCGCCAGCAGCAGGGTACAGGGGTCCGGGGAGCTGTTTTTT.

The chain uses TRBV5-1 and TRBJ1-1; tentative D call: TRBD1 (6 bases). There are 17 residues in the CDR3. V was trimmed by 1 base and J by 2 bases, leaving 18 bases between them. CDR1 is SGHRS and CDR2 is YFSETQ in the germline V gene. CDR3 DNA sequence: TGCGCCAGCAGCTTGATGGTTTCCGCAGGGGCAAACACTGAAGCTTTCTTT. As protein: CASSLMVSAGANTEAFF.

The chain couples TRBV5-4 to TRBJ2-3; unclear D gene. V lost 0 bases and J lost 2, with 10 bases in between. Germline V gene sequence: CDR1 SGHNT, CDR2 YYREEE (reference sequence). CDR3 length: 15 amino acids. The chain's CDR3 is CASSLAGSFTDTQYF. CDR3 DNA sequence: TGTGCCAGCAGCTTGGCAGGTAGTTTCACAGATACGCAGTATTTT.

This clone appeared once. The junction departs from the called germline gene at one end, perhaps through a read error. This chain links TRBV7-7 with TRBJ1-5; 8 bases are a match to TRBD1. Germline CDR1 and CDR2: SSHAT and FNYEAQ (reference sequence). The CDR3 runs 18 residues. This chain's CDR3 is CASSQDRARSYSNQPQHF. The CDR3 DNA reads as TGTGCTAGCAGCCAGGACAGGGCCCGATCCTATAGCAATCAGCCCCAGCATTTT.

The chain joins TRBV9 to TRBJ2-2; D remains ambiguous. Looked up from germline, CDR1 is SGDLS and CDR2 is YYNGEE. V dropped 0 bases and J dropped 7 bases, with 7 bases sitting between them. The CDR3 contains 13 residues. The CDR3 DNA follows: TGTGCCAGCAGCGTAGATCTAGACGGGGAGCTGTTTTTT. This translates into CASSVDLDGELFF.

V is TRBV6-6 and J is TRBJ2-3; no reliable D call. Trimming took off 2 bases at V and 2 bases at J, with 8 bases between the two ends. This CDR3 contains 14 residues. CDR1 MNHNY and CDR2 SVGAGI come from the germline V gene (reference sequence). The CDR3: CASSYPTHTDTQYF. The CDR3 coding sequence is TGTGCCAGCAGTTACCCGACTCACACAGATACGCAGTATTTT.

V gene TRBV21-1 combines with J gene TRBJ2-7; the table's D call of TRBD1 was not tested on the DNA. TRBV21-1 is an annotated pseudogene. This CDR3 is 15 amino acids long. CDR3 bases: TGTGCCAGCAGCAAAGTCAGACAGGTCTCCTACGAGCAGTACTTC. It translates to CASSKVRQVSYEQYF.

This chain joins TRBV4-1 and TRBJ2-1; 9 bases agree with TRBD2. The CDR3 consists of 19 residues. Trimming removed 0 bases from V and 4 bases from J; junction bases left unmatched: 13. Germline V gives CDR1 MGHRA, CDR2 YSYEKL. CDR3 in DNA: TGCGCCAGCAGCCAAGATAGGTGGAGCGGGAGGTCCGGGTACAATGAGCAGTTCTTC. It codes for CASSQDRWSGRSGYNEQFF.

Here the CDR3 reads CASSQAGAGLDTQYF. CDR3 DNA sequence: TGCGCCAGCAGCCAAGCGGGGGCTGGATTGGATACGCAGTATTTT. This chain connects TRBV4-1 to TRBJ2-3; D may be TRBD1 or TRBD2 (6 bases each). The V gene lost 1 base and the J gene lost 6 bases, with 14 bases spanning the gap. CDR3 length: 15 residues. Germline CDR1 and CDR2: MGHRA and YSYEKL.

V gene TRBV4-1 combines with J gene TRBJ2-1; D ambiguous. Germline CDR1 is MGHRA and CDR2 is YSYEKL. Trimming pared 4 bases from V and 8 bases from J, leaving 18 bases between. The CDR3 is made up of 15 amino acids. The CDR3 spells CASSLLGFTLDEQFF. The CDR3 DNA sequence: TGCGCCAGCAGCCTTCTAGGGTTTACACTGGATGAGCAGTTCTTC.

This clone has only one observation. The chain joins TRBV28 to TRBJ2-1; 9 bases map to TRBD1. Trimming cost V 6 bases and J 7 bases; bases outside gene matches: 10. In germline, CDR1 is MDHEN, CDR2 SYDVKM. This CDR3 is built from 15 residues. DNA of the CDR3: TGTGCCAGCAGACCCCCGGGACAGGGTGAAAATGAGCAGTTCTTC. Translation: CASRPPGQGENEQFF.

As DNA, the CDR3 is TGTGCCAGCAGCTTGAGGAAGGGTGAGCAGTACTTC. It translates to CASSLRKGEQYF. The chain joins TRBV5-4 to TRBJ2-7; no definite D call. Between the trimmed V and J ends, which lost 1 base and 7 bases, there was a span of 9 bases. Germline V lookup: CDR1 SGHNT, CDR2 YYREEE (reference sequence). The CDR3 has 12 residues. The whole variable domain, remainder taken from reference TRBV5-4 and TRBJ2-7, is ETGVTQSPTHLIKTRGQQVTLRCSSQSGHNTVSWYQQALGQGPQFIFQYYREEENGRGNFPPRFSGLQFPNYSSELNVNALELDDSALYLCASSLRKGEQYFGPGTRLTVT.